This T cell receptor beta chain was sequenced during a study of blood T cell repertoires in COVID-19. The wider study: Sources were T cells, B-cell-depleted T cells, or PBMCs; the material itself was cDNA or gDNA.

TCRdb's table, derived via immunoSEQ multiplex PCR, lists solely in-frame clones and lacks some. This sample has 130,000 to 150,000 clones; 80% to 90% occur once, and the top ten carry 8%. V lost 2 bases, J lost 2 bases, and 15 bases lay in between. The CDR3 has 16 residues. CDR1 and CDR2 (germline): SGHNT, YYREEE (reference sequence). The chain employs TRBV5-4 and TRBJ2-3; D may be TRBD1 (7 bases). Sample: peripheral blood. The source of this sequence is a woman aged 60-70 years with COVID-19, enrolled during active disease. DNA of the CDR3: TGTGCCAGCAGCTTTCAGGGGGGCGGGGACACAGATACGCAGTATTTT. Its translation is CASSFQGGGDTDTQYF. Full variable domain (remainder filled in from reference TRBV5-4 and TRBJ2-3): ETGVTQSPTHLIKTRGQQVTLRCSSQSGHNTVSWYQQALGQGPQFIFQYYREEENGRGNFPPRFSGLQFPNYSSELNVNALELDDSALYLCASSFQGGGDTDTQYFGPGTRLTVL.